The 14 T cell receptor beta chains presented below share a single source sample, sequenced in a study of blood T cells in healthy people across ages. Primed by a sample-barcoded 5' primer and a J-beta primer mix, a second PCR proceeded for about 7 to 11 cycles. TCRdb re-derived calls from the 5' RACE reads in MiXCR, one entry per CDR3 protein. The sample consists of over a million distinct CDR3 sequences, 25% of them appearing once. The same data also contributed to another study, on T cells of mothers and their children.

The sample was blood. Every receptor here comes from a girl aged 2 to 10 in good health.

CDR3 sequence (DNA): TGTGCCAGCAGTTTAATCCAGGGGTCGGATACGCAGTATTTT. Amino acids: CASSLIQGSDTQYF. The V call is TRBV27, the J call TRBJ2-3; D is perhaps TRBD1 (6 bases). CDR1 is MNHEY, CDR2 SMNVEV, per germline (reference sequence). The CDR3 is 14 residues long. The ends were cut back, 2 bases at V and 6 bases at J, with 12 bases in the middle.

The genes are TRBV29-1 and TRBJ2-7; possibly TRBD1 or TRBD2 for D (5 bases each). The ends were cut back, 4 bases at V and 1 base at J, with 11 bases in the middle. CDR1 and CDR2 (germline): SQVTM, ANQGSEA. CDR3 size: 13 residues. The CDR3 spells CSVVGRESYEQYF. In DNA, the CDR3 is TGCAGCGTTGTAGGCAGGGAGTCCTACGAGCAGTACTTC.

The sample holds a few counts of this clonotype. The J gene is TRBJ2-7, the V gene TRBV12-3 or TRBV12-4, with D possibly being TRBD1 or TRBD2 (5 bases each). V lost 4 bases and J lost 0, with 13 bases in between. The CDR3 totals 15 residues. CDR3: CASSSRDPSSYEQYF. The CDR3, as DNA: TGTGCCAGCAGTTCCCGGGACCCGAGCTCCTACGAGCAGTACTTC.

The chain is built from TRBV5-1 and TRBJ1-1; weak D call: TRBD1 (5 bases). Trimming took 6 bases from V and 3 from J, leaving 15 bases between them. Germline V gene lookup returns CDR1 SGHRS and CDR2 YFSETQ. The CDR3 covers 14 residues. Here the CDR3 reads CASNLLEGDTEAFF. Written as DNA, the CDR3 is TGCGCCAGCAACCTTCTCGAAGGGGACACTGAAGCTTTCTTT.

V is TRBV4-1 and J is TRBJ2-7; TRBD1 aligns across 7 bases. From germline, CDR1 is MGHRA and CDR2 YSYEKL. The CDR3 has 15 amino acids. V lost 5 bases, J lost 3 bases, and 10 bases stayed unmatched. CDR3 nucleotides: TGCGCCAGCAGCTGGTCACCCGGGACAGTCTACGAGCAGTACTTC. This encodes CASSWSPGTVYEQYF.

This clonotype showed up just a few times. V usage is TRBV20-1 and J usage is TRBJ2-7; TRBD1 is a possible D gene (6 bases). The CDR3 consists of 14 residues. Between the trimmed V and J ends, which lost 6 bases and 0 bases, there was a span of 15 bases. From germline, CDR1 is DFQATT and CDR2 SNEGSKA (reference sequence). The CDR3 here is CSAHPRGYSYEQYF. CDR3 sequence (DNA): TGCAGTGCGCATCCCAGGGGCTACTCCTACGAGCAGTACTTC.

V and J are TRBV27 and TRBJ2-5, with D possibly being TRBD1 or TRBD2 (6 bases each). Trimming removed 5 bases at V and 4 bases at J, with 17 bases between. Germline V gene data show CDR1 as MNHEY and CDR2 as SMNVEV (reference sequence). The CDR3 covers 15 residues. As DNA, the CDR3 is TGTGCCAGCAGTCCGGACTTTGGAGGGGGAGAGACCCAGTACTTC. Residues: CASSPDFGGGETQYF.

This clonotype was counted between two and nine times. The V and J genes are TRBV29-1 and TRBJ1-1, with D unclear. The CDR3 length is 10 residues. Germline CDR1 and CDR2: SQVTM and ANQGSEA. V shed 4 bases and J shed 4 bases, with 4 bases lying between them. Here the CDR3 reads CSVGVTEAFF. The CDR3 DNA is TGCAGCGTTGGAGTCACTGAAGCTTTCTTT.

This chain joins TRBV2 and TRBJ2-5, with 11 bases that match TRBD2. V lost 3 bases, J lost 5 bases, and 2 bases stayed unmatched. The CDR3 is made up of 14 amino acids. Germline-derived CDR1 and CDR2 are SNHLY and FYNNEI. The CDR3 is CASSDSSGRETQYF. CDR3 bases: TGTGCCAGCAGTGACTCTAGCGGGAGGGAGACCCAGTACTTC.

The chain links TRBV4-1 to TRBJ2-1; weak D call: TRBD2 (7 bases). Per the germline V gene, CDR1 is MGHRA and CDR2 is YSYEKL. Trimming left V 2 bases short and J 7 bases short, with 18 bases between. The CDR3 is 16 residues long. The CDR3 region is CASSQLGGRAWNEQFF. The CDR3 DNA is TGCGCCAGCAGCCAACTCGGGGGGCGGGCGTGGAATGAGCAGTTCTTC.

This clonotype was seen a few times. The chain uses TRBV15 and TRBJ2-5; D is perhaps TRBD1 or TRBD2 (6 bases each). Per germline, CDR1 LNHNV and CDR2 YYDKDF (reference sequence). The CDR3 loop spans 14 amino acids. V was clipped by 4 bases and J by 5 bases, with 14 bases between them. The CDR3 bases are TGTGCCACCAGCATCTCCGGGGGCGAGGAGACCCAGTACTTC. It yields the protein CATSISGGEETQYF.

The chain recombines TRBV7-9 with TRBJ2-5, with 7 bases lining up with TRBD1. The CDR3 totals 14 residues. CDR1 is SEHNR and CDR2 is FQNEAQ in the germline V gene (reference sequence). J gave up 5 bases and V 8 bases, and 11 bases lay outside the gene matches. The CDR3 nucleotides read TGTGCCAGCCATTCGACAGGGTTGACGGAGACCCAGTACTTC. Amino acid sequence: CASHSTGLTETQYF.

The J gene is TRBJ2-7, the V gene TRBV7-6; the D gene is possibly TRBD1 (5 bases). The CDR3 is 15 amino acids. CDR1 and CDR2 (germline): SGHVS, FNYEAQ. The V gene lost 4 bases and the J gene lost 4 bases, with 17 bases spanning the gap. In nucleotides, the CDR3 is TGTGCCAGCAGCTCCACTTTAGGGGTCGTGTACGAGCAGTACTTC. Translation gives CASSSTLGVVYEQYF.

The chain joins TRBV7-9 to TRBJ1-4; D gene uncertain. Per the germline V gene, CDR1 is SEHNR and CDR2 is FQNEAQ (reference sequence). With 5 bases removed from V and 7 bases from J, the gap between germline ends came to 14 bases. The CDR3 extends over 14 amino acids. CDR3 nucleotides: TGTGCCAGCAGCCCGAGAGGATTGGCTGAAAAACTGTTTTTT. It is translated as CASSPRGLAEKLFF.